The 18 T cell receptor beta chains below all came from one sample that was sequenced in a study of beta chain features in type 1 diabetes (dated 2018 in TCRdb). The library was made by the immunoSEQ multiplex PCR assay. The High Capacity cDNA Reverse Transcription Kit was used to reverse transcribe all of the isolated RNA, meaning that expressed TCRB transcripts were what got sequenced. TCRdb provides this immuneACCESS table in a form limited to in-frame rearrangements. Some clones are lacking; in checked studies, under half of them reflect an unresolved V gene, and why the rest are absent is not known. This sample gives about 180,000 clones in total; approximately 8% of them show up just once. Approximately 0.93% of the sample is in the top ten clones. Their antigen targets remain unknown. The full study reports these points: In all four CD4+ subsets, TCRB CDR3 length was moderately but significantly shorter in type 1 diabetes patients.

Sequencing input: central memory CD4+ T cells from blood. The receptors shown here come from a woman in her forties with type 1 diabetes.

The chain couples TRBV11-1 to TRBJ2-1, with D maybe TRBD1 (5 bases). The germline gives CDR1 SGHAT, CDR2 FQDESV (reference sequence). Deletions cut 3 bases from V and 9 bases from J, with 12 bases between. This CDR3 contains 13 residues. In nucleotides, the CDR3 is TGTGCCAGCAGCTTGCAGGGAATGGGTGAGCAGTTCTTC. As protein: CASSLQGMGEQFF.

This clone was seen only a few times. This chain joins TRBV4-3 and TRBJ1-1, with a weak D call TRBD1 (5 bases). This CDR3 comprises 13 residues. V dropped 5 bases and J dropped 1 base, with 8 bases sitting between them. Germline assignment: CDR1 LGHNA and CDR2 YSLEER. CDR3 sequence: CASSWGGNTEAFF. The CDR3 nucleotides read TGCGCCAGCAGCTGGGGCGGGAACACTGAAGCTTTCTTT.

Notes on this clone: Mismatch with germline at one junction end may stem from a read error. CDR3 sequence reads: CASSFARGSHQPQHF. As DNA, the CDR3 is TGTGCCAGCAGTTTTGCCAGGGGTAGCCATCAGCCCCAGCATTTT. The chain is built from TRBV27 and TRBJ1-5; D may be TRBD1 (6 bases). CDR3 length: 15 residues. Looked up from germline, CDR1 is MNHEY and CDR2 is SMNVEV (reference sequence).

This clone has a handful of counts. This sequence joins TRBV10-3 and TRBJ2-7; possibly TRBD1 for D (5 bases). The CDR3 consists of 15 residues. Between the trimmed V and J ends, which lost 4 bases and 5 bases, there was a span of 18 bases. The germline gives CDR1 ENHRY, CDR2 SYGVKD. CDR3 amino acids: CAISARQLLHHEQYF. The DNA for the CDR3 is TGTGCCATCAGTGCACGACAGCTACTCCATCACGAGCAGTACTTC.

The rearrangement uses TRBV19 and TRBJ2-5, with D tentatively TRBD2 (5 bases). Between the trimmed V and J ends, which lost 5 bases and 5 bases, there was a span of 12 bases. This CDR3 is 13 amino acids long. Germline CDR1 LNHDA, CDR2 SQIVND (reference sequence). The CDR3 region has the DNA TGTGCCAGTAGTTCGGGATACGGGGAGACCCAGTACTTC. Its protein is CASSSGYGETQYF.

The rearrangement joins TRBV9 to TRBJ1-2, with D possibly being TRBD1 (5 bases). Germline V gene sequence: CDR1 SGDLS, CDR2 YYNGEE. This CDR3 is built from 14 residues. V was cut by 0 bases and J by 8 bases, with 14 bases left in between. CDR3 amino acids: CASSVGRGDGGYTF. The CDR3 DNA reads TGTGCCAGCAGCGTAGGTCGGGGGGACGGAGGCTACACCTTC.

The chain combines TRBV11-3 with TRBJ2-3; TRBD1 aligns across 8 bases. Trimming took 4 bases from V and 8 from J; bases not matched to a gene: 11. CDR3 length equals 15 residues. Germline-derived CDR1 and CDR2 are SGHNT and YENEEA. The CDR3 here is CASSSGQGGGGTQYF. The CDR3 nucleotides are TGTGCCAGCAGCTCCGGACAGGGAGGTGGTGGTACGCAGTATTTT.

The chain is built from TRBV19 and TRBJ2-2; a weak D match, TRBD1 (5 bases). The V and J ends lost 7 bases and 4 bases respectively, with 10 bases between them. CDR1 LNHDA and CDR2 SQIVND come from the germline V gene (reference sequence). This CDR3 is 13 amino acids long. CDR3 region: CASNPGFTGELFF. The DNA for the CDR3 is TGTGCCAGTAATCCAGGGTTCACCGGGGAGCTGTTTTTT.

This clone was seen a few times. V gene TRBV29-1 combines with J gene TRBJ2-5; TRBD1 aligns across 10 bases. Losses at the gene ends were 6 bases for V and 4 bases for J; bases not matched to a gene: 5. Germline lookup yields CDR1 SQVTM and CDR2 ANQGSEA. CDR3 size: 13 residues. The CDR3 here is CSVRDRGRETQYF. CDR3 DNA: TGCAGCGTCCGGGACAGGGGTCGAGAGACCCAGTACTTC.

The rearrangement links TRBV7-2 to TRBJ2-1; no clear D. V shed 1 base and J shed 2 bases, with 12 bases lying between them. Germline V CDR1 and CDR2: SGHTA, FQGNSA. There are 16 residues in the CDR3. The CDR3 coding sequence is TGTGCCAGCAGCTTAGGTTTACAGCATCCCTACAATGAGCAGTTCTTC. Translating gives CASSLGLQHPYNEQFF.

The gene calls are TRBV28 and TRBJ1-5; D is unresolved. CDR1 is MDHEN, CDR2 SYDVKM, per germline. CDR3 length: 15 residues. With 2 bases removed from V and 0 bases from J, the gap between germline ends came to 8 bases. Written as DNA, the CDR3 is TGTGCCAGCAGTTTACTAACGGGTAGCAATCAGCCCCAGCATTTT. This sequence encodes CASSLLTGSNQPQHF.

A few counts support this clone. The chain joins TRBV5-4 to TRBJ2-5; 11 bases are shared with TRBD2. The V gene end was trimmed by 4 bases and the J gene end by 2 bases; junction bases not matched to a gene: 7. Germline V gene data show CDR1 as SGHNT and CDR2 as YYREEE (reference sequence). The CDR3 consists of 16 residues. The CDR3 reads CASSVGLAAGQETQYF. In DNA, the CDR3 is TGTGCCAGCAGCGTGGGACTAGCGGCGGGGCAAGAGACCCAGTACTTC.

The sample holds a few counts of this clone. CDR3 sequence: CASRGLAGVTGELFF. The CDR3, as DNA: TGTGCCAGCAGAGGACTAGCGGGAGTGACCGGGGAGCTGTTTTTT. The chain combines TRBV6-6 with TRBJ2-2; 13 bases agree with TRBD2. Germline-derived CDR1 and CDR2 are MNHNY and SVGAGI (reference sequence). V shed 6 bases, J shed 5 bases, and the junction held 3 bases outside the gene matches. This CDR3 contains 15 residues.

With regard to this clone: The sample holds other DNA sequences that translate to the same CDR3. The chain couples TRBV18 to TRBJ1-5; D ambiguous. This CDR3 region has 14 residues. CDR1 KGHSH and CDR2 LQKENI come from the germline V gene. Trimming removed 6 bases at V and 0 bases at J, with 9 bases between. CDR3 nucleotide sequence: TGTGCCAGCTCCCCGCAGAATAGCAATCAGCCCCAGCATTTT. It specifies CASSPQNSNQPQHF.

The rearrangement links TRBV5-1 to TRBJ1-4; weak D call: TRBD1 (6 bases). The V end lost 4 bases, the J end lost 6 bases, and 16 bases lay between the germline ends. The CDR3 contains 15 residues. Germline CDR1 is SGHRS and CDR2 is YFSETQ. The CDR3 region is CASSRTGNGDEKLFF. CDR3 DNA: TGCGCCAGCAGCCGAACAGGGAACGGAGATGAAAAACTGTTTTTT.

This clone was detected only a few times. This chain uses TRBV18 with TRBJ2-7; maybe TRBD1 (5 bases). The V end was cut by 3 bases, the J end by 3 bases, with 12 bases between. The length of the CDR3 is 14 residues. Germline V gives CDR1 KGHSH, CDR2 LQKENI. For the CDR3, the DNA is TGTGCCAGCTCACCGGCCAGACAGAACTACGAGCAGTACTTC. This sequence encodes CASSPARQNYEQYF. The whole variable domain, filled in from reference TRBV18 and TRBJ2-7, reads NAGVMQNPRHLVRRRGQEARLRCSPMKGHSHVYWYRQLPEEGLKFMVYLQKENIIDESGMPKERFSAEFPKEGPSILRIQQVVRGDSAAYFCASSPARQNYEQYFGPGTRLTVT.

This chain uses TRBV20-1 with TRBJ2-1; D gene uncertain. The V end was cut by 6 bases, the J end by 5 bases, with 8 bases between. CDR1 and CDR2 (germline): DFQATT, SNEGSKA (reference sequence). This CDR3 has 11 residues. The CDR3 sequence: CSARPHNEQFF. The CDR3, as DNA: TGCAGTGCCCGTCCCCACAATGAGCAGTTCTTC.

This clone appeared a single time. J is TRBJ2-1 and V is TRBV7-8, with 11 nucleotides matching TRBD2. Germline V gene data show CDR1 as SGHVS and CDR2 as FQNEAQ. This CDR3 contains 17 residues. Unmatched junction bases numbered 13, after V lost 5 bases and J lost 7 bases. The CDR3 region is CASSPEDLAGGRNEQFF. The CDR3 bases are TGTGCCAGCAGCCCCGAAGATTTAGCGGGAGGGAGGAATGAGCAGTTCTTC. Full variable domain (outside the CDR3, taken from reference TRBV7-8 and TRBJ2-1): GAGVSQSPRYKVAKRGQDVALRCDPISGHVSLFWYQQALGQGPEFLTYFQNEAQLDKSGLPSDRFFAERPEGSVSTLKIQRTQQEDSAVYLCASSPEDLAGGRNEQFFGPGTRLTVL.